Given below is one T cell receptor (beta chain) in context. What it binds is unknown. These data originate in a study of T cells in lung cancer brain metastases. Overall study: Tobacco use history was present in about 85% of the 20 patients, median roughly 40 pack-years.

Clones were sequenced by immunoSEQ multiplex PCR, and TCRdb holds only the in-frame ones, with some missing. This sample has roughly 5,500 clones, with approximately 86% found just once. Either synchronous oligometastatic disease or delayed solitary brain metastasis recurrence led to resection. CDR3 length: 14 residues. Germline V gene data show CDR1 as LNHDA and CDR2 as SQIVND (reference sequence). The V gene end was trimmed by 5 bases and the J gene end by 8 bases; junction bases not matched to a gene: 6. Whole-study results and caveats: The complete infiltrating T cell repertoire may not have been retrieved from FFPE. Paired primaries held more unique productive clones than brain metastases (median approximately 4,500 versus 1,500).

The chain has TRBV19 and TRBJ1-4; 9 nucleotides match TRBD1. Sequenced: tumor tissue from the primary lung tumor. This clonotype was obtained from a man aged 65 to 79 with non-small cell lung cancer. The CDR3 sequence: CASSHRDRVEKLFF. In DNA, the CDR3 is TGTGCCAGTAGTCACCGGGACAGGGTGGAAAAACTGTTTTTT.